The 31 T cell receptor beta chains listed next were all sequenced from one sample in a study of T cell changes during pregnancy in multiple sclerosis. Method: immunoSEQ multiplex PCR; TCRdb's copy keeps in-frame clones and lacks some. In the table there are some 77,000 clones, 90% to 95% of which are singletons. The sequences come from peripheral blood, collected after pregnancy. These TCRs come from a female donor in good health, enrolled as a control in a pregnancy study.

The chain has TRBV2 and TRBJ2-7, with a weak D call TRBD2 (6 bases). This CDR3 contains 12 residues. Germline V CDR1 and CDR2: SNHLY, FYNNEI. Trimming shortened V by 10 bases and J by 3 bases, and 13 bases separated the two germline ends. The CDR3 spells CATGSGFYEQYF. The CDR3 nucleotides are TGTGCCACTGGAAGCGGGTTCTACGAGCAGTACTTC.

CDR3 nucleotide sequence: TGTGCCACCAGCAGAAAGCAGGGGGCATACTCTGGGGCCAACGTCCTGACTTTC. Translating gives CATSRKQGAYSGANVLTF. The chain combines TRBV15 with TRBJ2-6, with 8 bases lining up with TRBD1. CDR1 and CDR2 from the germline V gene are LNHNV and YYDKDF (reference sequence). V dropped 2 bases and J dropped 0; count of bases not matched to a gene: 6. This CDR3 is 18 amino acids long.

DNA for the CDR3: TGTGCCAGCAGCTTAACACAGGGGGGGTACAATGAGCAGTTCTTC. Residues: CASSLTQGGYNEQFF. The rearrangement links TRBV7-9 to TRBJ2-1; TRBD1 might be the D (8 bases). Trimming left V 2 bases short and J 4 bases short, with 12 bases between. CDR3 length equals 15 residues. Looked up from germline, CDR1 is SEHNR and CDR2 is FQNEAQ (reference sequence).

The chain couples TRBV4-3 to TRBJ2-1, with TRBD2 matching 11 bases. With 1 base clipped from V and 8 bases from J, the junction kept 13 bases outside the gene matches. CDR3 size: 18 residues. Germline V gene sequence: CDR1 LGHNA, CDR2 YSLEER. CDR3 sequence reads: CASSQARSGRVGIDEQFF. In nucleotides, the CDR3 is TGCGCCAGCAGCCAAGCACGTAGCGGGAGGGTCGGTATCGATGAGCAGTTCTTC.

The chain links TRBV4-2 to TRBJ1-5, with 9 bases lining up with TRBD1. The ends lost 1 base at V and 0 bases at J; junction bases unmatched: 4. CDR3 length: 17 residues. CDR1 is LGHNA and CDR2 is YNFKEQ in the germline V gene. DNA of the CDR3: TGTGCCAGCAGCCAAGGGACAGGGGAGATTAGCAATCAGCCCCAGCATTTT. Translating gives CASSQGTGEISNQPQHF.

V is TRBV4-3 and J is TRBJ1-1; TRBD1 is a possible D gene (6 bases). There are 13 residues in the CDR3. CDR1 LGHNA and CDR2 YSLEER come from the germline V gene. Trimming pared 0 bases from V and 11 bases from J, leaving 13 bases between. Here the CDR3 reads CASSQEVGGDAFF. In nucleotides, the CDR3 is TGCGCCAGCAGCCAAGAGGTAGGGGGGGATGCTTTCTTT.

This sequence joins TRBV5-5 and TRBJ2-1; no definite D call. The CDR3 spans 14 residues. CDR1 and CDR2 from the germline V gene are SGHKS and YYEKEE (reference sequence). Deletions cut 0 bases from V and 0 bases from J, with 4 bases between. The DNA of the CDR3 is TGTGCCAGCAGCTTGGTCAGCTCCTACAATGAGCAGTTCTTC. It specifies CASSLVSSYNEQFF. The full variable domain, in which reference TRBV5-5 and TRBJ2-1 provide the parts outside the CDR3, is DAGVTQSPTHLIKTRGQQVTLRCSPISGHKSVSWYQQVLGQGPQFIFQYYEKEERGRGNFPDRFSARQFPNYSSELNVNALLLGDSALYLCASSLVSSYNEQFFGPGTRLTVL.

The J gene is TRBJ2-1, the V gene TRBV4-3; D might be TRBD1 (5 bases). Germline assignment: CDR1 LGHNA and CDR2 YSLEER. The CDR3 runs to 17 residues. Trimming stripped 0 bases from V and 2 bases from J, with 14 bases between. CDR3 nucleotide sequence: TGCGCCAGCAGCCAAGATAAGGGGCGGCTACCCTACAATGAGCAGTTCTTC. It encodes CASSQDKGRLPYNEQFF.

The V call is TRBV30, the J call TRBJ2-1, with D possibly being TRBD1 (6 bases). The CDR3 is made up of 13 amino acids. With 3 bases removed from V and 8 bases from J, the gap between germline ends came to 14 bases. Germline loops: CDR1 GTSNPN, CDR2 SVGIG (reference sequence). CDR3 protein: CAWSEGVGDEQFF. CDR3 DNA sequence: TGTGCCTGGAGCGAGGGGGTGGGCGATGAGCAGTTCTTC. The full variable domain, completed using reference TRBV30 and TRBJ2-1, is SQTIHQWPATLVQPVGSPLSLECTVEGTSNPNLYWYRQAAGRGLQLLFYSVGIGQISSEVPQNLSASRPQDRQFILSSKKLLLSDSGFYLCAWSEGVGDEQFFGPGTRLTVL.

V and J are TRBV7-2 and TRBJ2-3, with 9 nucleotides matching TRBD2. Germline CDR1 SGHTA, CDR2 FQGNSA. CDR3 length equals 15 residues. V trimming: 3 bases; J trimming: 8 bases; junction bases outside the gene matches: 9. CDR3 nucleotide sequence: TGTGCCAGCAGCTTTAGCGGGGGCACTTTGGGTACGCAGTATTTT. It specifies CASSFSGGTLGTQYF.

This chain uses TRBV29-1 with TRBJ1-2; D might be TRBD1 (6 bases). This CDR3 region has 11 residues. The germline V and J ends were trimmed by 6 bases and 6 bases, with 11 bases remaining between them. In germline, CDR1 is SQVTM, CDR2 ANQGSEA. The CDR3 nucleotides read TGCAGCGTGCGCCAGGGGAATGGCTACACCTTC. It is translated as CSVRQGNGYTF.

The rearrangement uses TRBV10-3 and TRBJ2-4; 8 bases map to TRBD2. Germline CDR1 is ENHRY and CDR2 is SYGVKD. This CDR3 is built from 13 residues. V shed 9 bases, J shed 3 bases, and the junction held 4 bases outside the gene matches. The CDR3: CAIAGENKNIQYF. The CDR3 nucleotides read TGTGCCATAGCGGGAGAAAACAAAAACATTCAGTACTTC.

The gene calls are TRBV4-1 and TRBJ2-2, with TRBD1 matching over 8 bases. The ends lost 1 base at V and 4 bases at J; junction bases unmatched: 8. Germline-derived CDR1 and CDR2 are MGHRA and YSYEKL. This CDR3 region has 17 residues. For the CDR3, the DNA is TGCGCCAGCAGCCAAGTACCCCCGACAGGGGTCACCGGGGAGCTGTTTTTT. The encoded protein is CASSQVPPTGVTGELFF.

This clone was detected once. The genes are TRBV6-9 and TRBJ2-3; 15 bases are a match to TRBD2. The CDR3 is made up of 18 amino acids. V gave up 5 bases and J gave up 0 bases; unmatched junction bases: 6. The V gene's germline CDR1 is MNHGY and CDR2 SVAAGI. CDR3 bases: TGTGCCAGCAGTGAGGGGACTAGCGGGGGGAGTAGCACAGATACGCAGTATTTT. Translation: CASSEGTSGGSSTDTQYF.

The rearrangement joins TRBV4-1 to TRBJ1-1; no definite D call. The CDR3 is made up of 15 amino acids. Trimming shortened V by 4 bases and J by 0 bases, and 12 bases separated the two germline ends. The germline gives CDR1 MGHRA, CDR2 YSYEKL. The CDR3 sequence: CASSPGLGLNTEAFF. CDR3 DNA sequence: TGCGCCAGCAGCCCTGGTCTCGGGTTGAACACTGAAGCTTTCTTT.

The chain recombines TRBV2 with TRBJ2-1; tentatively, D is TRBD2 (6 bases). CDR3 length equals 14 residues. Between the trimmed V and J ends, which lost 5 bases and 2 bases, there was a span of 10 bases. Germline CDR1 SNHLY, CDR2 FYNNEI. CDR3 amino acids: CASSSSVTYNEQFF. CDR3 coding DNA: TGTGCCAGCAGTTCTAGCGTAACCTACAATGAGCAGTTCTTC.

This rearrangement joins TRBV19 to TRBJ2-7, with TRBD2 identical over 9 bases. V trimming: 6 bases; J trimming: 2 bases; junction bases outside the gene matches: 8. The CDR3 runs 15 residues. The germline V gene encodes CDR1 LNHDA and CDR2 SQIVND (reference sequence). The CDR3 DNA reads as TGTGCCAGTAGGCTGACTCCTAGCGGGACCTACGAGCAGTACTTC. It specifies CASRLTPSGTYEQYF.

The rearrangement links TRBV7-9 to TRBJ2-1, with 13 bases that match TRBD2. Unmatched junction bases numbered 3, after V lost 6 bases and J lost 4 bases. Germline V gene data show CDR1 as SEHNR and CDR2 as FQNEAQ (reference sequence). CDR3 length: 15 residues. CDR3 region: CASRRLAGGYNEQFF. In DNA form, the CDR3 reads TGTGCCAGCAGACGACTAGCGGGAGGATACAATGAGCAGTTCTTC.

The genes are TRBV6-6 and TRBJ1-2; D unclear. This CDR3 has 11 residues. Germline loops: CDR1 MNHNY, CDR2 SVGAGI (reference sequence). V dropped 2 bases and J dropped 6 bases, with 4 bases sitting between them. The CDR3 DNA sequence: TGTGCCAGCAGTTACAACAATGGCTACACCTTC. Its protein product is CASSYNNGYTF.

This chain links TRBV28 with TRBJ1-3, with D uncertain. V was clipped by 6 bases and J by 6 bases, with 9 bases between them. In germline, CDR1 is MDHEN, CDR2 SYDVKM. The CDR3 is 12 amino acids. In nucleotides, the CDR3 is TGTGCCAGCAGCCTAGAGGCAAACACCATATATTTT. Protein product: CASSLEANTIYF. The full variable domain, with the rest looked up from reference TRBV28 and TRBJ1-3, is DVKVTQSSRYLVKRTGEKVFLECVQDMDHENMFWYRQDPGLGLRLIYFSYDVKMKEKGDIPEGYSVSREKKERFSLILESASTNQTSMYLCASSLEANTIYFGEGSWLTVV.

J is TRBJ2-7 and V is TRBV9; 7 nucleotides line up with TRBD2. Losses at the gene ends were 8 bases for V and 4 bases for J; bases not matched to a gene: 24. CDR3 length: 18 residues. Germline CDR1 SGDLS, CDR2 YYNGEE. In nucleotides, the CDR3 is TGTGCCAGTAAGCTCCCCCTCCCCCAGGGCGAGCGGGGTTACGAGCAGTACTTC. Amino acids: CASKLPLPQGERGYEQYF.

The chain is built from TRBV6-5 and TRBJ1-3; D ambiguous. V was pared by 2 bases and J by 0 bases, with 11 bases between. The CDR3 has 16 amino acids. Germline loops: CDR1 MNHEY, CDR2 SVGAGI. DNA of the CDR3: TGTGCCAGCAGTTACGAATCGGGTCCCTCTGGAAACACCATATATTTT. It specifies CASSYESGPSGNTIYF.

This chain links TRBV6-1 with TRBJ1-3; 9 nucleotides match TRBD1. The CDR3 consists of 14 residues. Germline V gene data show CDR1 as MNHNS and CDR2 as SASEGT. Trimming took 8 bases from V and 4 from J; bases not matched to a gene: 6. This CDR3 is CASGDRAAGNTIYF. The CDR3 nucleotides are TGTGCCAGCGGGGACAGGGCAGCCGGAAACACCATATATTTT.

The CDR3 reads CASSLLAGLGTQYF. The DNA of the CDR3 is TGCGCCAGCAGCCTCCTAGCAGGTTTGGGGACCCAGTACTTC. The chain employs TRBV5-1 and TRBJ2-5; maybe TRBD2 (5 bases). CDR3 length equals 14 residues. Germline V lookup: CDR1 SGHRS, CDR2 YFSETQ. V lost 4 bases, J lost 7 bases, and 17 bases lay in between.

The chain links TRBV7-9 to TRBJ2-1; 8 positions match TRBD2. Germline CDR1 is SEHNR and CDR2 is FQNEAQ (reference sequence). V lost 4 bases and J lost 7; bases outside the gene matches: 9. This CDR3 comprises 15 residues. As DNA, the CDR3 is TGTGCCAGCAGCTCCCGGGGGGGCCCGAGTAATGAGCAGTTCTTC. The encoded protein is CASSSRGGPSNEQFF.

The chain couples TRBV19 to TRBJ1-1; D is unresolved. With 4 bases removed from V and 0 bases from J, the gap between germline ends came to 6 bases. This CDR3 is built from 13 residues. Germline values: CDR1 LNHDA, CDR2 SQIVND (reference sequence). CDR3 residues: CASSSQMNTEAFF. CDR3 DNA sequence: TGTGCCAGTAGTAGTCAGATGAACACTGAAGCTTTCTTT.

The chain employs TRBV9 and TRBJ2-2; D uncertain. The CDR3 contains 15 residues. Trimming removed 1 base from V and 3 bases from J, with 10 bases in between. The germline V gene encodes CDR1 SGDLS and CDR2 YYNGEE. CDR3 protein: CASSVRQVDTGELFF. CDR3 sequence (DNA): TGTGCCAGCAGCGTACGTCAGGTGGACACCGGGGAGCTGTTTTTT.

The genes are TRBV6-6 and TRBJ1-1; the D gene is possibly TRBD1 (5 bases). Trimming stripped 4 bases from V and 4 bases from J, with 16 bases between. The CDR3 extends over 15 amino acids. Germline values: CDR1 MNHNY, CDR2 SVGAGI (reference sequence). CDR3 coding DNA: TGTGCCAGCAGTTCACTCGGGGGAGTCATCACTGAAGCTTTCTTT. As protein: CASSSLGGVITEAFF.

This chain uses TRBV6-6 with TRBJ1-4, with TRBD1 matching over 8 bases. This CDR3 region has 13 residues. With V trimmed by 5 bases and J by 7 bases, 3 bases remained unmatched. Germline V gene data show CDR1 as MNHNY and CDR2 as SVGAGI (reference sequence). CDR3 sequence reads: CASSDRGGEKLFF. CDR3 DNA sequence: TGTGCCAGCAGTGACAGGGGCGGTGAAAAACTGTTTTTT.

This clone turned up a few times. V is TRBV28 and J is TRBJ1-2, with 7 bases lining up with TRBD1. This CDR3 comprises 13 residues. J lost 2 bases, V lost 8 bases, and 5 bases had no gene match. Germline V gene data show CDR1 as MDHEN and CDR2 as SYDVKM. CDR3 bases: TGTGCCAGCGCAGGGGGGACCAACTATGGCTACACCTTC. Its protein is CASAGGTNYGYTF.

The chain recombines TRBV30 with TRBJ2-7; no firm D call. Per the germline V gene, CDR1 is GTSNPN and CDR2 is SVGIG (reference sequence). V was pared by 4 bases and J by 0 bases, with 7 bases between. CDR3 size: 12 residues. The chain's CDR3 is CAWTGSSYEQYF. Here the CDR3 DNA reads TGTGCCTGGACGGGTAGCTCCTACGAGCAGTACTTC.